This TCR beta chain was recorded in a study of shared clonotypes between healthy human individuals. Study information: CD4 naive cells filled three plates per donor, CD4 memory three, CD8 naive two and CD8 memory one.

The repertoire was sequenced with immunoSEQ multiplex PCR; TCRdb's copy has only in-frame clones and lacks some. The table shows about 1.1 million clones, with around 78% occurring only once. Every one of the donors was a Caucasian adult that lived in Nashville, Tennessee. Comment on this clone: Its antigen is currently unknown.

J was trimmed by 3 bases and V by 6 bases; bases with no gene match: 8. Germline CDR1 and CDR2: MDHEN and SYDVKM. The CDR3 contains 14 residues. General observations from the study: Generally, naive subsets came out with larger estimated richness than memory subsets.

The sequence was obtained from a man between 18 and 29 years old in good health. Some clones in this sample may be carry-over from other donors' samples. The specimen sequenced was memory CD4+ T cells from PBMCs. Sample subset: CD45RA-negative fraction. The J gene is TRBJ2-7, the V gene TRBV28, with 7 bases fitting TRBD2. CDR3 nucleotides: TGTGCCAGCAGCCCAATGGGGGGGGACTACGAGCAGTACTTC. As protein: CASSPMGGDYEQYF.